This paragraph covers one TCR beta chain sequence. Antigen specificity is unknown. These data originate in a study of T cells in Graves' hyperthyroidism and ophthalmopathy. General observations from the study: A model built on 13 V-J features separated ophthalmopathy from stable hyperthyroidism.

TCR beta CDR3 region amplification was performed from RNA transcripts. The study used the HTBI primer set for a first-round RT-PCR of the TCR CDR3. TCRdb fed the multiplex PCR reads into MiXCR, producing one record per CDR3 protein. Here the sample spans about 510,000 distinct CDR3 sequences, 40% to 50% being singletons. This receptor was identified in an adult woman with Graves' disease, either hyperthyroidism or ophthalmopathy (not recorded which). The sequenced material came from peripheral blood or thyroid tissue (not recorded which).

The CDR3 sequence: CSVSHDEKLFF. CDR3 sequence (DNA): TGCAGCGTCTCACACGACGAAAAACTGTTTTTT. This chain links TRBV29-1 with TRBJ1-4, with D unresolved. Germline values: CDR1 SQVTM, CDR2 ANQGSEA. The V and J ends lost 6 bases and 8 bases respectively, with 10 bases between them. This CDR3 contains 11 residues.